A selection of T cell receptor beta chains follows, all from one sample in a study of Tregs in tolerant kidney transplant recipients. Assay: immunoSEQ multiplex PCR; the TCRdb copy retains only in-frame clones and omits some. The top ten hold about 4.6% of the sample, which has some 68,000 clones, about four fifths seen once. Sequencing input: CD4+ T cells from blood. The receptors derive from a human donor in good health. The CDR3 runs from the conserved cysteine through the conserved F or W. A D gene is named only where the DNA matches it firmly. Clone size is shown for a subset of rows, as once, few, many or a class of expanded clone.

j_call: TRBJ1-1; d_call: .; clone_size: .; v_call: TRBV21-1; cdr3_nt: TGTGCCAGCAGCAACGGGGACAGACAGGGACTGAACACTGAAGCTTTCTTT; cdr3_aa: CASSNGDRQGLNTEAFF
j_call: TRBJ1-2; d_call: .; clone_size: .; v_call: TRBV7-3; cdr3_nt: TGTGCCAGCAGCCTACCAAGTCGGTTCTGGGGCTACACCTTC; cdr3_aa: CASSLPSRFWGYTF
j_call: TRBJ2-3; d_call: .; clone_size: once; v_call: TRBV2; cdr3_nt: TGTGCCAGCAGTGCCGGATATTATACGCAGTATTTT; cdr3_aa: CASSAGYYTQYF
j_call: TRBJ1-1; d_call: .; clone_size: .; v_call: TRBV4-3; cdr3_nt: TGCGCCAGCAGCCAAGATGGCGGGGGCGACACTGAAGCTTTCTTT; cdr3_aa: CASSQDGGGDTEAFF
j_call: TRBJ2-7; d_call: .; clone_size: .; v_call: TRBV6-6; cdr3_nt: TGTGCCAGCAGTCCTACGCTTCGAACCAAGCAGTACTTC; cdr3_aa: CASSPTLRTKQYF
j_call: TRBJ2-1; d_call: .; clone_size: .; v_call: TRBV19; cdr3_nt: TGTGCCAGTAGTAACCCCCAATGGGGCTCCTACAATGAGCAGTTCTTC; cdr3_aa: CASSNPQWGSYNEQFF
j_call: TRBJ1-3; d_call: .; clone_size: .; v_call: TRBV5-1; cdr3_nt: TGCGCCAGCAGCTCTTTCTCAGGAAACACCATATATTTT; cdr3_aa: CASSSFSGNTIYF
j_call: TRBJ2-2; d_call: .; clone_size: .; v_call: TRBV7-2; cdr3_nt: TGTGCCAGCAGCCTCCCGGGGGGGGAGCTGTTTTTT; cdr3_aa: CASSLPGGELFF
j_call: TRBJ2-3; d_call: TRBD2; clone_size: .; v_call: TRBV5-1; cdr3_nt: TGCGCCAGCAGTGAGGATCCTAGCGGGGGGGCCATGGATACGCAGTATTTT; cdr3_aa: CASSEDPSGGAMDTQYF
j_call: TRBJ1-2; d_call: TRBD1; clone_size: .; v_call: TRBV5-4; cdr3_nt: TGTGCCAGCAGCTTGGGGACAGGGGGTCACTATGGCTACACCTTC; cdr3_aa: CASSLGTGGHYGYTF
j_call: TRBJ2-3; d_call: .; clone_size: .; v_call: TRBV4-2; cdr3_nt: TGTGCCAGCAGCCATAGTCTAGAGGCGCCAGATACGCAGTATTTT; cdr3_aa: CASSHSLEAPDTQYF
j_call: TRBJ2-7; d_call: TRBD1; clone_size: .; v_call: TRBV10-3; cdr3_nt: TGTGCCATCGGGACAGGGTCGTACGAGCAGTACTTC; cdr3_aa: CAIGTGSYEQYF
j_call: TRBJ2-7; d_call: .; clone_size: .; v_call: TRBV6-5; cdr3_nt: TGTGCCAGCATAGGGACCCGCTCCTACGAGCAGTACTTC; cdr3_aa: CASIGTRSYEQYF
j_call: TRBJ2-7; d_call: .; clone_size: .; v_call: TRBV7-6; cdr3_nt: TGTGCCAGCAGTGACATCCCGACAGGAATATACGAGCAGTACTTC; cdr3_aa: CASSDIPTGIYEQYF
j_call: TRBJ2-3; d_call: TRBD2; clone_size: .; v_call: TRBV29-1; cdr3_nt: TGCAGCGGGGCGGGGGGGTCAGATACGCAGTATTTT; cdr3_aa: CSGAGGSDTQYF
j_call: TRBJ2-2; d_call: .; clone_size: few; v_call: TRBV10-3; cdr3_nt: TGTGCCATCAGCCCGGCCACCGGGGAGCTGTTTTTT; cdr3_aa: CAISPATGELFF
j_call: TRBJ2-7; d_call: .; clone_size: .; v_call: TRBV2; cdr3_nt: TGTGCCAGCAGTGAAAGGGGTTACGAGCAGTACTTC; cdr3_aa: CASSERGYEQYF
j_call: TRBJ1-5; d_call: .; clone_size: .; v_call: TRBV6-1; cdr3_nt: TGTGCCAGCCGCCCGGGTGGGAATCAGCCCCAGCATTTT; cdr3_aa: CASRPGGNQPQHF
j_call: TRBJ1-3; d_call: TRBD1; clone_size: .; v_call: TRBV7-2; cdr3_nt: TGTGCCACAAAGAGAGGGGGCGCTGGAAACACCATATATTTT; cdr3_aa: CATKRGGAGNTIYF
j_call: TRBJ2-1; d_call: TRBD1; clone_size: .; v_call: TRBV7-9; cdr3_nt: TGTGCCAGCACAGGGGGACGGAGTAATGAGCAGTTCTTC; cdr3_aa: CASTGGRSNEQFF